This T cell receptor beta chain was recorded in a study of blood T cells in healthy people across ages. Study-wide results and caveats: A roughly linear age-dependent decrease characterized TCR beta diversity per million T cells.

Notes on this clonotype: The antigen is unknown.

A second PCR of roughly 7 to 11 cycles used a sample-barcoded 5' primer and a J-beta primer mix. Via MiXCR, TCRdb re-called the 5' RACE reads, giving one row per CDR3 protein. The table records fewer than 1.5 million distinct CDR3 sequences, 42% of them present only once. Staff drew around 10 milliliters of peripheral blood from each donor. Each sample used at least 6 million PBMCs. The TCR originated in a woman aged 18-35 years in good health. Sequencing was carried out using blood.

The CDR3, as DNA: TGTGCCAGCAGTTACTCGAGTACAGGGCCAGAGACCCAGTACTTC. Its protein is CASSYSSTGPETQYF. The chain uses TRBV6-5 and TRBJ2-5, with a weak D call TRBD1 (6 bases). The CDR3 runs 15 residues. V dropped 0 bases and J dropped 4 bases, with 12 bases sitting between them. Looked up from germline, CDR1 is MNHEY and CDR2 is SVGAGI.